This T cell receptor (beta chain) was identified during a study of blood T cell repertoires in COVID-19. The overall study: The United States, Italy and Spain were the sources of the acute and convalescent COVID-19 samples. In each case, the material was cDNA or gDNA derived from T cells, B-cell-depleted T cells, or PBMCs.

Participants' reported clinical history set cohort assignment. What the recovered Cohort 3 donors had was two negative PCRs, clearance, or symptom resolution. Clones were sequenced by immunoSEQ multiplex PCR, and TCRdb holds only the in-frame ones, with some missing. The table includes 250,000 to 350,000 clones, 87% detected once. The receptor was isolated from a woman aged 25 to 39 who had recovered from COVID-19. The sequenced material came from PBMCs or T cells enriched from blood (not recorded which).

The CDR3 spells CATSRDRLGDDEQFF. DNA of the CDR3: TGTGCCACCAGCAGAGATCGGCTGGGAGATGATGAGCAGTTCTTC. The genes are TRBV15 and TRBJ2-1; perhaps TRBD2 as D (5 bases). There are 15 residues in the CDR3. Looked up from germline, CDR1 is LNHNV and CDR2 is YYDKDF (reference sequence). Trimming cost V 0 bases and J 8 bases, with 14 bases left between them.